The 18 T cell receptor beta chains given below trace back to one sample, sequenced in a study of blood T cell repertoires in COVID-19. Method: immunoSEQ multiplex PCR; TCRdb's copy keeps in-frame clones and lacks some. The sample lists tens of thousands of clones; about 74% were seen once. Specimen: peripheral blood. These receptors originate from a man aged 65-85 years with COVID-19, enrolled during active disease.

This sequence joins TRBV10-2 and TRBJ2-3; possible D gene TRBD2, 5 bases. Germline assignment: CDR1 WSHSY and CDR2 SAAADI. The CDR3 extends over 12 amino acids. With 8 bases removed from V and 2 bases from J, the gap between germline ends came to 8 bases. The DNA of the CDR3 is TGCGCCAGCCGGGGAATCACAGATACGCAGTATTTT. It is translated as CASRGITDTQYF.

The chain combines TRBV18 with TRBJ1-1, with D possibly TRBD1 on 5 matching bases. The ends were cut back, 3 bases at V and 11 bases at J, with 13 bases in the middle. The germline V gene has CDR1 KGHSH and CDR2 LQKENI. The CDR3 consists of 12 residues. The CDR3 DNA is TGTGCCAGCTCACCCGGGAGGGCAGGGGCTTTCTTT. It is translated as CASSPGRAGAFF.

J is TRBJ2-7 and V is TRBV14, with TRBD2 identical over 7 bases. The CDR3 loop spans 19 amino acids. In germline, CDR1 is SGHDN, CDR2 FVKESK. V lost 4 bases and J lost 0; bases outside the gene matches: 18. In DNA form, the CDR3 reads TGTGCCAGCAGCCGGCCGGGGGGTGACCGGCGGGCCAACTCCTACGAGCAGTACTTC. It is translated as CASSRPGGDRRANSYEQYF. The full variable domain, completed using reference TRBV14 and TRBJ2-7, is EAGVTQFPSHSVIEKGQTVTLRCDPISGHDNLYWYRRVMGKEIKFLLHFVKESKQDESGMPNNRFLAERTGGTYSTLKVQPAELEDSGVYFCASSRPGGDRRANSYEQYFGPGTRLTVT.

CDR3 sequence: CAISDLGASNTGELFF. The CDR3 DNA is TGTGCCATCAGTGACTTGGGGGCTTCGAACACCGGGGAGCTGTTTTTT. The rearrangement links TRBV10-3 to TRBJ2-2; the D gene is possibly TRBD1 (6 bases). Germline V lookup: CDR1 ENHRY, CDR2 SYGVKD. Trimming left V 3 bases short and J 0 bases short, with 11 bases between. This CDR3 region has 16 residues.

CDR3 DNA: TGTGCCAGCAGCTTGCTCGGGGGGGAATACAATGAGCAGTTCTTC. Translation: CASSLLGGEYNEQFF. V is TRBV5-6 and J is TRBJ2-1, with 8 bases that match TRBD2. Germline loops: CDR1 SGHDT, CDR2 YYEEEE. The CDR3 covers 15 residues. V was pared by 1 base and J by 4 bases, with 4 bases of the junction left unmatched.

CDR3 nucleotides: TGTGCCACCTCTGGGGCAGGGTTACAGCCCCAGCATTTT. Its protein is CATSGAGLQPQHF. V and J are TRBV19 and TRBJ1-5; maybe TRBD1 (5 bases). The germline gives CDR1 LNHDA, CDR2 SQIVND (reference sequence). Deletions cut 10 bases from V and 7 bases from J, with 17 bases between. There are 13 residues in the CDR3.

The chain employs TRBV4-2 and TRBJ2-7; 7 nucleotides line up with TRBD2. The junction had 8 bases not matched to a gene; V was cut back by 0 bases and J by 3 bases. The length of the CDR3 is 16 residues. From germline, CDR1 is LGHNA and CDR2 YNFKEQ. The CDR3 spells CASSQESLAVNYEQYF. In nucleotides, the CDR3 is TGTGCCAGCAGCCAAGAATCCCTAGCGGTTAACTACGAGCAGTACTTC.

This clone showed up just a few times. The V call is TRBV6-2 or TRBV6-3, the J call TRBJ1-5; 7 nucleotides line up with TRBD1. The V segment lost 5 bases and the J segment 2 bases; nucleotides outside the gene matches: 6. Germline CDR1 MNHEY, CDR2 SVGEGT. This CDR3 spans 15 amino acids. The CDR3 reads CASSPHRGGNQPQHF. The CDR3 DNA sequence: TGTGCCAGCAGTCCACACAGGGGTGGCAATCAGCCCCAGCATTTT.

The genes are TRBV5-1 and TRBJ2-1; TRBD2 is a possible D gene (5 bases). Germline V CDR1 and CDR2: SGHRS, YFSETQ. Between the trimmed V and J ends, which lost 1 base and 3 bases, there was a span of 11 bases. The CDR3 has 15 residues. The CDR3 protein is CASSLTGDNYNEQFF. The CDR3 coding sequence is TGCGCCAGCAGCTTGACCGGGGATAACTACAATGAGCAGTTCTTC.

The CDR3 coding sequence is TGCGCCAGCAGCTTGGTATCAGATACGCAGTATTTT. It codes for CASSLVSDTQYF. The genes are TRBV5-1 and TRBJ2-3; D gene unclear. The CDR3 has 12 amino acids. Germline CDR1 reads SGHRS; CDR2 reads YFSETQ. Between the trimmed V and J ends, which lost 0 bases and 4 bases, there was a span of 3 bases. The complete variable domain, with remaining parts taken from reference TRBV5-1 and TRBJ2-3, reads KAGVTQTPRYLIKTRGQQVTLSCSPISGHRSVSWYQQTPGQGLQFLFEYFSETQRNKGNFPGRFSGRQFSNSRSEMNVSTLELGDSALYLCASSLVSDTQYFGPGTRLTVL.

The rearrangement joins TRBV5-1 to TRBJ2-2, with a possible D match to TRBD1 (6 bases). The CDR3 has 14 amino acids. Germline CDR1 reads SGHRS; CDR2 reads YFSETQ. Trimming removed 3 bases from V and 6 bases from J, with 12 bases in between. The CDR3 is CASSYQQGSGELFF. The CDR3, as DNA: TGCGCCAGCAGCTATCAACAGGGTTCCGGGGAGCTGTTTTTT.

The V call is TRBV4-1, the J call TRBJ1-1; D not certain. From germline, CDR1 is MGHRA and CDR2 YSYEKL. Deletions cut 0 bases from V and 4 bases from J, with 9 bases between. This CDR3 has 14 amino acids. The CDR3 DNA is TGCGCCAGCAGCCAAGAAAGGGCGGGCACTGAAGCTTTCTTT. This codes for CASSQERAGTEAFF.

This rearrangement joins TRBV5-1 to TRBJ2-1; TRBD2 matches at 15 bases. The junction had 12 bases not matched to a gene; V was cut back by 5 bases and J by 9 bases. From germline, CDR1 is SGHRS and CDR2 YFSETQ. The CDR3 is 17 amino acids. This chain's CDR3 is CASSWGLAGGPSSEQFF. In DNA, the CDR3 is TGCGCCAGCAGTTGGGGACTAGCGGGGGGCCCATCCAGTGAGCAGTTCTTC.

This chain joins TRBV7-3 and TRBJ2-1; weak D call: TRBD1 (5 bases). The V gene's germline CDR1 is SGHTA and CDR2 FQGTGA. Trimming removed 2 bases from V and 9 bases from J, with 11 bases in between. The CDR3 has 13 amino acids. CDR3 sequence reads: CASSLRLQGEQFF. DNA for the CDR3: TGTGCCAGCAGCTTACGGCTCCAGGGTGAGCAGTTCTTC. The full variable domain, completed using reference TRBV7-3 and TRBJ2-1, is GAGVSQTPSNKVTEKGKYVELRCDPISGHTALYWYRQSLGQGPEFLIYFQGTGAADDSGLPNDRFFAVRPEGSVSTLKIQRTERGDSAVYLCASSLRLQGEQFFGPGTRLTVL.

The chain joins TRBV10-2 to TRBJ1-1, with a weak D call TRBD1 (6 bases). V lost 4 bases and J lost 6, with 15 bases in between. This CDR3 has 14 amino acids. The germline V gene encodes CDR1 WSHSY and CDR2 SAAADI. DNA of the CDR3: TGCGCCAGCAGTGTAAGGGCAGGGGAAGCTGAAGCTTTCTTT. Protein sequence: CASSVRAGEAEAFF.

The chain is built from TRBV27 and TRBJ1-6, with 7 bases that match TRBD1. The CDR3 length is 15 residues. The germline CDR1 and CDR2 sequences are MNHEY and SMNVEV (reference sequence). V gave up 5 bases and J gave up 5 bases; unmatched junction bases: 6. In nucleotides, the CDR3 is TGTGCCAGCAGTGATTGGGACAGCGATAATTCACCCCTCCACTTT. Amino acids: CASSDWDSDNSPLHF.

A few counts support this clone. V and J are TRBV5-4 and TRBJ2-7; 7 bases match TRBD2. Germline loops: CDR1 SGHNT, CDR2 YYREEE (reference sequence). This CDR3 spans 17 amino acids. J gave up 2 bases and V 4 bases, and 15 bases lay outside the gene matches. The CDR3 protein is CASSGPGGGGSAYEQYF. CDR3 nucleotides: TGTGCCAGCAGCGGCCCCGGCGGGGGTGGTAGCGCCTACGAGCAGTACTTC.

This clone was found a few times. This chain links TRBV28 with TRBJ2-1; D unresolved. The V gene lost 2 bases and the J gene lost 5 bases, with 7 bases spanning the gap. CDR3 length equals 13 residues. Germline V lookup: CDR1 MDHEN, CDR2 SYDVKM. The CDR3 loop reads CASSLRLDNEQFF. The CDR3 DNA is TGTGCCAGCAGTTTACGACTGGACAATGAGCAGTTCTTC. Using reference TRBV28 and TRBJ2-1 for the parts outside the CDR3, the full variable domain is DVKVTQSSRYLVKRTGEKVFLECVQDMDHENMFWYRQDPGLGLRLIYFSYDVKMKEKGDIPEGYSVSREKKERFSLILESASTNQTSMYLCASSLRLDNEQFFGPGTRLTVL.